Following are 8 T cell receptor beta chains from one sample sequenced in a study of OX40 agonist ivuxolimab in advanced cancers. Assay used: immunoSEQ multiplex PCR; TCRdb lists only in-frame clones, some missing. The repertoire holds about 64,000 clones, with 80% to 90% as singletons. Specimen: CD4+ or CD8+ T cells sorted from blood, collected in a trial of the OX40 agonist ivuxolimab. The receptors were gathered from an adult with an advanced solid tumor such as melanoma, head and neck, liver or kidney cancer.

This chain uses TRBV27 with TRBJ2-4; 9 bases match TRBD1. Germline CDR1 reads MNHEY; CDR2 reads SMNVEV (reference sequence). CDR3 length equals 17 residues. V shed 3 bases and J 0 bases; nucleotides not matched to a gene: 6. CDR3 sequence (DNA): TGTGCCAGCAGTTTCGCCGGACAGGGGCTAGCCAAAAACATTCAGTACTTC. The encoded protein is CASSFAGQGLAKNIQYF.

The chain recombines TRBV5-4 with TRBJ1-2; TRBD1 is a possible D gene (5 bases). The germline gives CDR1 SGHNT, CDR2 YYREEE (reference sequence). The CDR3 contains 17 residues. The V gene lost 3 bases and the J gene lost 5 bases, with 23 bases spanning the gap. Written as DNA, the CDR3 is TGTGCCAGCAGCTCCGACCCGTTAAGGGGCTGGAGTTATGGCTACACCTTC. Protein sequence: CASSSDPLRGWSYGYTF.

The chain recombines TRBV6-6 with TRBJ2-1; TRBD1 is a possible D gene (6 bases). Germline V gene sequence: CDR1 MNHNY, CDR2 SVGAGI (reference sequence). The CDR3 length is 13 residues. Trimming shortened V by 6 bases and J by 7 bases, and 13 bases separated the two germline ends. CDR3 sequence reads: CASSGERGNEQFF. Here the CDR3 DNA reads TGTGCCAGCAGCGGGGAAAGGGGGAATGAGCAGTTCTTC.

This chain connects TRBV5-1 to TRBJ2-2; 9 positions match TRBD1. The CDR3 length is 15 residues. V lost 3 bases, J lost 9 bases, and 9 bases stayed unmatched. Germline loops: CDR1 SGHRS, CDR2 YFSETQ. CDR3 region: CASSSTTGTGWELFF. The CDR3 DNA reads as TGCGCCAGCAGCTCTACTACCGGGACAGGGTGGGAGCTGTTTTTT. Looking up the rest from reference TRBV5-1 and TRBJ2-2 gives the full variable domain: KAGVTQTPRYLIKTRGQQVTLSCSPISGHRSVSWYQQTPGQGLQFLFEYFSETQRNKGNFPGRFSGRQFSNSRSEMNVSTLELGDSALYLCASSSTTGTGWELFFGEGSRLTVL.

The chain combines TRBV28 with TRBJ1-3; D uncertain. Germline V gives CDR1 MDHEN, CDR2 SYDVKM. The ends were cut back, 1 base at V and 0 bases at J, with 7 bases in the middle. The CDR3 runs to 15 residues. The CDR3 sequence is CASSLFGDSGNTIYF. CDR3 DNA sequence: TGTGCCAGCAGTTTATTTGGGGACTCTGGAAACACCATATATTTT.

The chain links TRBV7-8 to TRBJ2-7; 10 bases line up with TRBD2. Per the germline V gene, CDR1 is SGHVS and CDR2 is FQNEAQ. The V and J ends lost 5 bases and 2 bases, in that order; junction bases with no gene match: 3. This CDR3 contains 14 residues. The CDR3 DNA is TGTGCCAGCAGCCCTAGCGGGAGTACCTACGAGCAGTACTTC. Translation gives CASSPSGSTYEQYF.

The chain is built from TRBV5-1 and TRBJ2-3, with 11 bases that match TRBD2. Trimming removed 4 bases from V and 6 bases from J; junction bases left unmatched: 10. The CDR3 is 16 residues long. CDR1 and CDR2 (germline): SGHRS, YFSETQ. CDR3 bases: TGCGCCAGCAGCCTGATGACTAGCGGGGTGGGGGATACGCAGTATTTT. This translates into CASSLMTSGVGDTQYF. Supplemented by reference TRBV5-1 and TRBJ2-3, the full variable domain reads KAGVTQTPRYLIKTRGQQVTLSCSPISGHRSVSWYQQTPGQGLQFLFEYFSETQRNKGNFPGRFSGRQFSNSRSEMNVSTLELGDSALYLCASSLMTSGVGDTQYFGPGTRLTVL.

The chain has TRBV27 and TRBJ2-5; D assignment may be TRBD1 or TRBD2 (6 bases each). The CDR3 loop spans 16 amino acids. CDR1 MNHEY and CDR2 SMNVEV come from the germline V gene (reference sequence). V was clipped by 1 base and J by 2 bases, with 14 bases between them. The CDR3 protein is CASSLLGGAGQETQYF. The CDR3 DNA reads as TGTGCCAGCAGTTTATTGGGGGGCGCCGGGCAAGAGACCCAGTACTTC.